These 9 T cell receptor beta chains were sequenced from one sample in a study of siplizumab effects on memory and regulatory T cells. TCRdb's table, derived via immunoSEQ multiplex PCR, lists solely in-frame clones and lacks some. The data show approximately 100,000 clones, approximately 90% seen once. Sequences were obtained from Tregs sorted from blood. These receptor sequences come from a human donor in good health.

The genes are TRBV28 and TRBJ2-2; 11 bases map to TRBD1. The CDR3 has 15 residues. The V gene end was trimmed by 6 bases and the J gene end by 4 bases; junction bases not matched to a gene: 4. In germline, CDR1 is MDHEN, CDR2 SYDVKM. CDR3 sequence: CASSRDRGVTGELFF. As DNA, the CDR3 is TGTGCCAGCAGCCGGGACAGGGGGGTCACCGGGGAGCTGTTTTTT. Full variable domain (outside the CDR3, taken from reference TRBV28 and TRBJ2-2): DVKVTQSSRYLVKRTGEKVFLECVQDMDHENMFWYRQDPGLGLRLIYFSYDVKMKEKGDIPEGYSVSREKKERFSLILESASTNQTSMYLCASSRDRGVTGELFFGEGSRLTVL.

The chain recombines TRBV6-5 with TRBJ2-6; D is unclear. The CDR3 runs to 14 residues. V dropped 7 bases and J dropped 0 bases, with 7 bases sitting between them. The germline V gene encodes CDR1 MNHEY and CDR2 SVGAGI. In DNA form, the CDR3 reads TGTGCCAGCAAGACCCTCTCTGGGGCCAACGTCCTGACTTTC. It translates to CASKTLSGANVLTF.

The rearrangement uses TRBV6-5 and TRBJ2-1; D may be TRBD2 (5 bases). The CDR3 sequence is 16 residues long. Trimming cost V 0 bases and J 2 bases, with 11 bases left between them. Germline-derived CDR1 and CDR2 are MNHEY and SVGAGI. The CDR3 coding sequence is TGTGCCAGCAGTTACTCGACTCGGGGAGCCTACAATGAGCAGTTCTTC. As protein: CASSYSTRGAYNEQFF.

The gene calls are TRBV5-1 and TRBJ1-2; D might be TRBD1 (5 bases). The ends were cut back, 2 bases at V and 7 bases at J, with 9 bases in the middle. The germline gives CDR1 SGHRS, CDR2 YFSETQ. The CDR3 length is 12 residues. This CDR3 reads CASSFQGAGYTF. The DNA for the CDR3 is TGCGCCAGCAGCTTCCAGGGTGCTGGCTACACCTTC.

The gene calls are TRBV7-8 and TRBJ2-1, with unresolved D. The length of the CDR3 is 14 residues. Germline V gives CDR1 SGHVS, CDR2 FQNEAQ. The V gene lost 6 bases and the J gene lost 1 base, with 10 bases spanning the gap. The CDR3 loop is CASRSPLSYNEQFF. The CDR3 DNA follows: TGTGCCAGCAGGTCTCCCTTATCCTACAATGAGCAGTTCTTC. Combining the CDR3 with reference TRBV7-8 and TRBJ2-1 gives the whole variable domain GAGVSQSPRYKVAKRGQDVALRCDPISGHVSLFWYQQALGQGPEFLTYFQNEAQLDKSGLPSDRFFAERPEGSVSTLKIQRTQQEDSAVYLCASRSPLSYNEQFFGPGTRLTVL.

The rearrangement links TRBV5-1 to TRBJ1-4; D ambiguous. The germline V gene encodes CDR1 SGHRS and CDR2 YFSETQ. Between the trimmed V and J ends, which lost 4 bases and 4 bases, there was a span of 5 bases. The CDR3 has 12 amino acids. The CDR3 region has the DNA TGCGCCAGCAGCCCGAATAATGAAAAACTGTTTTTT. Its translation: CASSPNNEKLFF. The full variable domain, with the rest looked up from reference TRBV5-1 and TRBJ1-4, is KAGVTQTPRYLIKTRGQQVTLSCSPISGHRSVSWYQQTPGQGLQFLFEYFSETQRNKGNFPGRFSGRQFSNSRSEMNVSTLELGDSALYLCASSPNNEKLFFGSGTQLSVL.

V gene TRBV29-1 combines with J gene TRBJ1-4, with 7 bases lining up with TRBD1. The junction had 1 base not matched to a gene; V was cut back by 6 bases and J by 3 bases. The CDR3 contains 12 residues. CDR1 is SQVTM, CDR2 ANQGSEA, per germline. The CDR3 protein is CSVGTANEKLFF. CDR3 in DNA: TGCAGCGTCGGGACAGCTAATGAAAAACTGTTTTTT.

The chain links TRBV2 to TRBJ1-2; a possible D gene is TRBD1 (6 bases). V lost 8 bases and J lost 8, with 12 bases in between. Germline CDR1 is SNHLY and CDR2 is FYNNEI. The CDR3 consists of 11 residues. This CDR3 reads CASRWGQGYTF. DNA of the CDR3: TGTGCCAGCCGCTGGGGGCAGGGCTACACCTTC.

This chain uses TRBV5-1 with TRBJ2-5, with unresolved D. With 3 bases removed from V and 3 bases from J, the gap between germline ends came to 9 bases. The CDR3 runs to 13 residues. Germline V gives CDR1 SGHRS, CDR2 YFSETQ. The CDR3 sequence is CASSWIREETQYF. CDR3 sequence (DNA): TGCGCCAGCAGCTGGATAAGAGAAGAGACCCAGTACTTC.